The rows below give T cell receptor beta chains drawn from one sample of a study of blood T cell repertoires in COVID-19. TCRdb's copy holds only in-frame clones and misses some; the assay was immunoSEQ multiplex PCR. The sample consists of 90,000 to 100,000 clones, approximately 84% of them appearing once. Sequencing was performed on peripheral blood. The receptors were gathered from a man between 60 and 70 years old with acute or convalescent COVID-19. Both conserved end residues are trimmed from each CDR3. A D gene is named only where the DNA matches it firmly. Size values are once, few and many counts, or a class for expanded clones, and some rows have none.

NA	TRBV5-8	NA	ASRRKQGPGGNTIY
NA	TRBV18	TRBD1	ASSSFSGQTGLFEQY
NA	TRBV24-1	NA	ATSNRLTGELF
few	TRBV9	NA	ASSSGHGSYEQY
NA	TRBV7-2	NA	ASSYRLSQGWDSPLH
NA	TRBV7-9	TRBD1	ASSFDGTALAKNIQY
once	TRBV6-2/TRBV6-3	TRBD2	ASSWLAGKNEQF
NA	TRBV14	TRBD2	ASSPTSGRYNEQF
NA	TRBV5-6	NA	ASSLAWGEVNYGYT
NA	TRBV5-1	TRBD1	ASSDGWTGANEKLF
NA	TRBV7-9	TRBD2	ASSPGTSGSEQY
NA	TRBV11-2	NA	ASSVEWSEQF
NA	TRBV27	NA	ASSRPVAGEQY
NA	TRBV15	TRBD1	ATSRVGQGTDTQY
NA	TRBV28	NA	ASSPSNTGELF
NA	TRBV7-2	TRBD2	ASSLSLTSGGDTQY
NA	TRBV5-4	NA	ASSKNRVLSETQY
NA	TRBV29-1	TRBD1	SVTTGGTEAF
NA	TRBV4-1	TRBD1	ASSHPTRQGESPLH
NA	TRBV29-1	NA	SVEQGGAYNEQF
NA	TRBV7-2	TRBD1	ASSLSGGGQGTQY
NA	TRBV19	NA	ASSAPSSGNTIY
NA	TRBV3-1/TRBV3-2	NA	ASSQERWARDEQY
NA	TRBV7-9	NA	ASRRGGYNEQF
NA	TRBV19	NA	ASSWGHRSYEQY
NA	TRBV7-2	TRBD1	ASSNKLQGATNEKLF